This T cell receptor beta chain was identified during a study of T cells in Graves' hyperthyroidism and ophthalmopathy. Study findings and constraints: With a median lead of around 6.7 months before onset, the model predicted ophthalmopathy.

Investigators excluded patients with uncontrolled infection, other autoimmune disease, pregnancy or lactation. A word on this clonotype: The antigen is undetermined.

Template material for amplifying TCR beta CDR3 regions consisted of RNA transcripts. The HTBI primer set was used in a first-round RT-PCR of the TCR CDR3. TCRdb itself ran the multiplex PCR reads through MiXCR, one entry per CDR3 protein. The table has 250,000 to 300,000 distinct CDR3 sequences, around a fifth seen once; the top ten hold about 40%. Trimming left V 2 bases short and J 1 base short, with 3 bases between. Germline V lookup: CDR1 MNHEY, CDR2 SMNVEV (reference sequence). The CDR3 sequence is 14 residues long. The specimen was blood. J is TRBJ2-6 and V is TRBV27; D is uncertain. This clonotype originated in a man aged 45-65 years with Graves' ophthalmopathy. The CDR3 sequence is CASSLQSGANVLTF. In nucleotides, the CDR3 is TGTGCCAGCAGTTTACAGTCTGGGGCCAACGTCCTGACTTTC.